This T cell receptor beta chain was found in a study of blood T cell repertoires in COVID-19. Using immunoSEQ multiplex PCR, the repertoire was profiled, and TCRdb retains in-frame clones only, with some absent. This sample has around 92,000 clones, with about 86% found just once. This CDR3 comprises 15 residues. Trimming cost V 3 bases and J 1 base; bases outside gene matches: 4. CDR1 and CDR2 (germline): SEHNR, FQNEAQ (reference sequence). This TCR derives from a woman aged 55-69 years in a cohort sampled during active or convalescent COVID-19. Sequences were obtained from peripheral blood. This chain connects TRBV7-9 to TRBJ1-1; TRBD1 matches at 8 bases. CDR3 sequence: CASSFGTGGNTEAFF. The CDR3 DNA reads as TGTGCCAGCAGCTTCGGGACAGGTGGGAACACTGAAGCTTTCTTT.